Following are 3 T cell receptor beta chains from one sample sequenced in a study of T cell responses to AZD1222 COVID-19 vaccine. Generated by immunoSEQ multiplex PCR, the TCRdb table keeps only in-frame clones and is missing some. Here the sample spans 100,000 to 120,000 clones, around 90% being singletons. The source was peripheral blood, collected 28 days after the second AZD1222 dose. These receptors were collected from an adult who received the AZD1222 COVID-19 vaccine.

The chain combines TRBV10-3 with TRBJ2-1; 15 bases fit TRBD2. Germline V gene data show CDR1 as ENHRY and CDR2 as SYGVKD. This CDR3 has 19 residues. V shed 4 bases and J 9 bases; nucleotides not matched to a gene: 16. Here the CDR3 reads CAISGAGLAGGIAMGEQFF. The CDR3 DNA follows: TGTGCCATCAGTGGAGCGGGACTAGCGGGAGGTATCGCAATGGGTGAGCAGTTCTTC.

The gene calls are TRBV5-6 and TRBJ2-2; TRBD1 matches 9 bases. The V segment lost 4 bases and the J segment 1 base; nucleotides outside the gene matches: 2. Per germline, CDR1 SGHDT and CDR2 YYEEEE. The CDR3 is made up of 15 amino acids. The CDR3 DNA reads TGTGCCAGCAGCAAGGACAGGGGGAACACCGGGGAGCTGTTTTTT. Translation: CASSKDRGNTGELFF.

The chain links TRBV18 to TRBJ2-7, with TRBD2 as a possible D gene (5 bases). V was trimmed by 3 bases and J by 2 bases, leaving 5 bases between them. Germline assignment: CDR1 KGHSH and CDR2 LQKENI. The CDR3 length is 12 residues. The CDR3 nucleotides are TGTGCCAGCTCACCCGGGACCTACGAGCAGTACTTC. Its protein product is CASSPGTYEQYF.